The TCR beta chain under discussion was sequenced for a study of blood T cell repertoires in COVID-19. Study at large: Both acute and convalescent COVID-19 samples were obtained from the United States, Italy and Spain. T cells, B-cell-depleted T cells, or PBMCs supplied cDNA or gDNA.

J gave up 7 bases and V 4 bases, and 13 bases lay outside the gene matches. CDR3 size: 16 residues. Germline values: CDR1 LGHDT, CDR2 YNNKEL (reference sequence). Authors' processing steps: For nucleated cells, counts were estimated from reference gene primer amplification. Only in-frame clones appear in the TCRdb table, and some are missing; sequencing was by immunoSEQ multiplex PCR. The V and J calls and clone size come from that table; D and trimming were worked out from the DNA. The sample holds approximately 300,000 clones; around 90% are singletons and the top ten take 1%. One Seattle source followed patients from active infection through their disease course. This clone was counted only a few times.

Sequenced input: peripheral blood. The clonotype comes from a woman between 35 and 50 years old with COVID-19, enrolled during active disease. The chain recombines TRBV3-1 (or the pseudogene TRBV3-2) with TRBJ1-2, with 9 bases matching TRBD1. The CDR3 DNA follows: TGTGCCAGCAGCCTACAGGCGGTAGGACAGGGGTTTGGCTACACCTTC. Its translation: CASSLQAVGQGFGYTF.